This TCR beta chain was sequenced for a study of blood T cells in healthy people across ages. Sample-barcoded 5' priming and a J-beta primer mix drove a second PCR of 7 to 11 cycles. TCRdb itself ran the 5' RACE reads through MiXCR, one entry per CDR3 protein. The sample yields around 990,000 distinct CDR3 sequences, under 30% seen once. This clonotype turned up a few times. Germline V gene lookup returns CDR1 SGHRS and CDR2 YFSETQ. The trim removed 8 bases at V and 6 bases at J, leaving 17 bases unmatched. The CDR3 covers 17 residues. The same data also contributed to another study, on T cells of mothers and their children. That paper notes: No persistent microchimeric T cell clones were detected at approximately 90 clones per million clonotypes sensitivity.

The TCR originated in a girl aged 2 to 9 in good health. The rearrangement uses TRBV5-1 and TRBJ2-1; 10 bases map to TRBD2. The sequencing sample was made of blood. This CDR3 reads CARRWRPAGGPLNEQFF. The CDR3 DNA reads as TGCGCCAGGAGATGGAGGCCAGCGGGAGGGCCGCTCAATGAGCAGTTCTTC.